Each of the 27 T cell receptor beta chains below was sequenced from the same sample in a study of vaccination and CD4 T cells after COVID-19. Treatment of the sample: roughly 11-day PBMC culture with coronavirus spike peptide pools or control peptides (ViraFEST assay). An Oncomine TCR Beta short-read assay was used to sequence the DNA from cultured CD4+ T cells. TCRdb re-called the PCR reads with MiXCR, one entry per CDR3 protein. The sample includes several thousand distinct CDR3 sequences, 25% to 40% seen only once; the top ten take approximately 10%. Their specific antigens are unknown. The starting material was CD4+ T cells from blood, cultured in vitro, obtained after SARS-CoV-2 vaccination. These receptors were obtained from a human donor who had recovered from COVID-19.

This clonotype appeared a single time. CDR3 nucleotide sequence: TGTGCCAGCAGCTCGCCTAGCGGGGGCTACGAGCAGTACTTC. This codes for CASSSPSGGYEQYF. V is TRBV11-2 and J is TRBJ2-7; 10 bases are shared with TRBD2. Germline lookup yields CDR1 SGHAT and CDR2 FQNNGV. V shed 4 bases and J 3 bases; nucleotides not matched to a gene: 3. The CDR3 contains 14 residues.

This clonotype has more than one count but fewer than ten. The chain couples TRBV7-9 to TRBJ2-3, with D possibly matching TRBD2 (6 bases). The CDR3 runs 15 residues. Trimming shortened V by 8 bases and J by 4 bases, and 19 bases separated the two germline ends. Germline V gene lookup returns CDR1 SEHNR and CDR2 FQNEAQ (reference sequence). The CDR3 coding sequence is TGTGCCAGCGTCGGACGGGAGATGGGGCCAGATACGCAGTATTTT. The encoded protein is CASVGREMGPDTQYF.

This chain links TRBV20-1 with TRBJ2-7, with 11 positions matching TRBD2. V was pared by 3 bases and J by 4 bases, with 5 bases of the junction left unmatched. The CDR3 is made up of 14 amino acids. CDR1 is DFQATT, CDR2 SNEGSKA, per germline (reference sequence). The CDR3: CSASKLAGEYEQYF. The CDR3 region has the DNA TGCAGTGCTAGTAAACTAGCGGGAGAATACGAGCAGTACTTC.

The V and J genes are TRBV9 and TRBJ1-6, with no clear D. V was shortened by 0 bases and J by 5 bases, with 9 bases between the two germline ends. The CDR3 has 15 residues. The germline CDR1 and CDR2 sequences are SGDLS and YYNGEE. CDR3 nucleotides: TGTGCCAGCAGCGTAGCCGGGTCCAATAATTCACCCCTCCACTTT. Translating it yields CASSVAGSNNSPLHF.

The V call is TRBV6-2 or TRBV6-3, the J call TRBJ2-5, with a possible D match to TRBD1 (5 bases). CDR1 is MNHEY, CDR2 SVGEGT, per germline. V lost 5 bases to trimming and J lost 1 base, with 14 bases between them. The CDR3 has 15 amino acids. DNA for the CDR3: TGTGCCAGCAGTACCCGCAGGGTCGGCCAAGAGACCCAGTACTTC. Translating gives CASSTRRVGQETQYF.

V usage is TRBV24-1 and J usage is TRBJ1-1; TRBD1 matches at 8 bases. J gave up 0 bases and V 10 bases, and 6 bases lay outside the gene matches. CDR1 KGHDR and CDR2 SFDVKD come from the germline V gene. This CDR3 is 14 amino acids long. CDR3 amino acids: CATRAGGVNTEAFF. CDR3 sequence (DNA): TGTGCCACTAGGGCAGGGGGCGTGAACACTGAAGCTTTCTTT.

The gene calls are TRBV20-1 and TRBJ1-2; D call uncertain. The germline V gene has CDR1 DFQATT and CDR2 SNEGSKA (reference sequence). V lost 7 bases and J lost 0, with 18 bases in between. The CDR3 consists of 15 residues. CDR3 sequence reads: CSGLYRAGSNYGYTF. For the CDR3, the DNA is TGCAGTGGATTATATCGGGCAGGTTCTAACTATGGCTACACCTTC.

In this sample, this clonotype turned up once. The chain joins TRBV20-1 to TRBJ1-1; maybe TRBD1 (5 bases). The V end was cut by 4 bases, the J end by 5 bases, with 14 bases between. CDR3 length: 13 amino acids. Per the germline V gene, CDR1 is DFQATT and CDR2 is SNEGSKA (reference sequence). The DNA for the CDR3 is TGCAGTGCTAAAGGAGGGGTTGAAACTGAAGCTTTCTTT. This encodes CSAKGGVETEAFF.

This sequence joins TRBV20-1 and TRBJ1-3, with TRBD1 matching 7 bases. Germline-derived CDR1 and CDR2 are DFQATT and SNEGSKA (reference sequence). The V gene end was trimmed by 3 bases and the J gene end by 4 bases; junction bases not matched to a gene: 6. This CDR3 is built from 14 residues. The CDR3 is CSARTGTTGNTIYF. CDR3 bases: TGCAGTGCTAGGACAGGGACCACCGGAAACACCATATATTTT.

The gene calls are TRBV28 and TRBJ1-6; D is unresolved. Trimming stripped 6 bases from V and 7 bases from J, with 4 bases between. The CDR3 loop spans 11 amino acids. From germline, CDR1 is MDHEN and CDR2 SYDVKM. The CDR3 bases are TGTGCCAGCAGGGGAAATTCACCCCTCCACTTT. Its translation: CASRGNSPLHF.

This clonotype occurred once. The rearrangement links TRBV7-2 to TRBJ2-3; tentative D call: TRBD1 (5 bases). V lost 1 base to trimming and J lost 1 base, with 9 bases between them. The V gene's germline CDR1 is SGHTA and CDR2 FQGNSA. The CDR3 is 15 amino acids. The CDR3 region is CASSLGGRGTDTQYF. The CDR3 DNA reads TGTGCCAGCAGCTTAGGCGGCAGGGGCACAGATACGCAGTATTTT. The variable domain in full, completed from reference TRBV7-2 and TRBJ2-3, reads GAGVSQSPSNKVTEKGKDVELRCDPISGHTALYWYRQSLGQGLEFLIYFQGNSAPDKSGLPSDRFSAERTGGSVSTLTIQRTQQEDSAVYLCASSLGGRGTDTQYFGPGTRLTVL.

The chain combines TRBV6-5 with TRBJ2-7; 9 bases align to TRBD1. From germline, CDR1 is MNHEY and CDR2 SVGAGI. V lost 4 bases, J lost 7 bases, and 8 bases stayed unmatched. The CDR3 length is 14 residues. CDR3 in DNA: TGTGCCAGCAGTTCGGGACAGGGTACGGGGGAGCAGTACTTC. Translated, it gives CASSSGQGTGEQYF.

Relative to its sample, this clonotype is medium-sized. This chain links TRBV7-6 with TRBJ2-3; the match to TRBD2 covers 12 bases. The CDR3 is made up of 18 amino acids. Looked up from germline, CDR1 is SGHVS and CDR2 is FNYEAQ. V lost 2 bases, J lost 0 bases, and 6 bases stayed unmatched. CDR3 protein: CASSLLGLAGSSTDTQYF. In DNA, the CDR3 is TGTGCCAGCAGCTTATTAGGACTAGCGGGATCTAGCACAGATACGCAGTATTTT.

Only a few counts were recorded for this clonotype. V gene TRBV28 combines with J gene TRBJ1-5, with a tentative D call TRBD1 (5 bases). The V end was cut by 6 bases, the J end by 1 base, with 16 bases between. CDR3 length equals 16 residues. Germline V CDR1 and CDR2: MDHEN, SYDVKM. Here the CDR3 reads CASSRPGTASNQPQHF. The DNA of the CDR3 is TGTGCCAGCAGCCGACCCGGGACCGCGAGCAATCAGCCCCAGCATTTT. Filled out from reference TRBV28 and TRBJ1-5, the complete variable domain reads DVKVTQSSRYLVKRTGEKVFLECVQDMDHENMFWYRQDPGLGLRLIYFSYDVKMKEKGDIPEGYSVSREKKERFSLILESASTNQTSMYLCASSRPGTASNQPQHFGDGTRLSIL.

This clonotype is medium-sized within its sample. V and J are TRBV20-1 and TRBJ1-6; D remains unclear. Per the germline V gene, CDR1 is DFQATT and CDR2 is SNEGSKA (reference sequence). The CDR3 has 14 residues. Trimming cost V 1 base and J 8 bases, with 12 bases left between them. CDR3 in DNA: TGCAGTGCTAGAGGGGGAACCGGGGATTCACCCCTCCACTTT. Translation: CSARGGTGDSPLHF.

V usage is TRBV14 and J usage is TRBJ1-2; 9 nucleotides match TRBD1. With V trimmed by 4 bases and J by 7 bases, 7 bases remained unmatched. The V gene's germline CDR1 is SGHDN and CDR2 FVKESK. This CDR3 spans 14 amino acids. CDR3 DNA sequence: TGTGCCAGCAGCCGGGACAGGGAGTCTTTTGGCTACACCTTC. Translation: CASSRDRESFGYTF.

The J gene is TRBJ2-1, the V gene TRBV20-1, with 8 nucleotides matching TRBD2. Germline loops: CDR1 DFQATT, CDR2 SNEGSKA (reference sequence). The CDR3 loop spans 15 amino acids. V lost 0 bases and J lost 2; bases outside the gene matches: 3. DNA of the CDR3: TGCAGTGCTAGAGATCTAGCGGGTACCTACAATGAGCAGTTCTTC. This sequence encodes CSARDLAGTYNEQFF.

This clonotype is categorized as medium-sized. This chain connects TRBV20-1 to TRBJ2-5; 8 bases match TRBD2. CDR3 length: 12 residues. With V trimmed by 6 bases and J by 4 bases, 4 bases remained unmatched. Germline V gene sequence: CDR1 DFQATT, CDR2 SNEGSKA (reference sequence). For the CDR3, the DNA is TGCAGTGCAGACCTAGCGGGAGAGACCCAGTACTTC. Its translation: CSADLAGETQYF.

V usage is TRBV6-1 and J usage is TRBJ2-7; 11 bases agree with TRBD1. Germline loops: CDR1 MNHNS, CDR2 SASEGT. CDR3 length: 14 amino acids. With V trimmed by 6 bases and J by 3 bases, 4 bases remained unmatched. The CDR3 protein is CASRRDRGNYEQYF. Written as DNA, the CDR3 is TGTGCCAGCAGGCGGGACAGGGGGAACTACGAGCAGTACTTC.

J is TRBJ2-1 and V is TRBV20-1, with D perhaps assigned TRBD1 or TRBD2 (6 bases each). The V end lost 3 bases, the J end lost 7 bases, and 19 bases lay between the germline ends. Germline V lookup: CDR1 DFQATT, CDR2 SNEGSKA (reference sequence). The length of the CDR3 is 15 residues. In DNA form, the CDR3 reads TGCAGTGCTAGGGGACGGGGGCCCCTACTAAATGAGCAGTTCTTC. Translation gives CSARGRGPLLNEQFF.

The V call is TRBV24-1, the J call TRBJ2-5; D assignment may be TRBD1 or TRBD2 (6 bases each). The V end lost 0 bases, the J end lost 4 bases, and 11 bases lay between the germline ends. Germline-derived CDR1 and CDR2 are KGHDR and SFDVKD. The CDR3 contains 15 residues. CDR3 in DNA: TGTGCCACCAGTGATTTGACGGGGGCGGTAGAGACCCAGTACTTC. It yields the protein CATSDLTGAVETQYF.

V is TRBV24-1 and J is TRBJ2-5, with 10 positions matching TRBD1. This CDR3 region has 15 residues. J lost 1 base, V lost 3 bases, and 1 base had no gene match. The germline V gene has CDR1 KGHDR and CDR2 SFDVKD. The CDR3 region has the DNA TGTGCCACCAGTGATAGGGACAGGGGCCAAGAGACCCAGTACTTC. It is translated as CATSDRDRGQETQYF.

V and J are TRBV19 and TRBJ2-3, with 7 bases aligning to TRBD1. Germline V lookup: CDR1 LNHDA, CDR2 SQIVND (reference sequence). The CDR3 is 13 residues long. Losses at the gene ends were 0 bases for V and 8 bases for J; bases not matched to a gene: 2. The CDR3 loop is CASSIEPGGTQYF. DNA for the CDR3: TGTGCCAGTAGTATAGAACCAGGGGGTACGCAGTATTTT.

In DNA, the CDR3 is TGTGCCAGCATTTCCGGGGGGGGGACCCAGGAAAGACCCCTCCACTTT. It encodes CASISGGGTQERPLHF. The chain joins TRBV27 to TRBJ1-6; D is perhaps TRBD1 (5 bases). CDR1 is MNHEY, CDR2 SMNVEV, per germline (reference sequence). This CDR3 contains 16 residues. Between the trimmed V and J ends, which lost 7 bases and 12 bases, there was a span of 25 bases.

This clonotype is deemed medium-sized. The chain carries TRBV28 and TRBJ1-2; no clear D. V lost 4 bases, J lost 7 bases, and 4 bases lay in between. Germline V CDR1 and CDR2: MDHEN, SYDVKM. The CDR3 extends over 10 amino acids. CDR3 amino acids: CASSSVGYTF. In DNA form, the CDR3 reads TGTGCCAGCAGTTCTGTTGGCTACACCTTC.

This rearrangement joins TRBV6-5 to TRBJ2-3, with 9 bases lining up with TRBD1. CDR1 and CDR2 from the germline V gene are MNHEY and SVGAGI. The CDR3 is made up of 15 amino acids. Unmatched junction bases numbered 7, after V lost 0 bases and J lost 9 bases. The CDR3 DNA reads as TGTGCCAGCAGTTACTCGAAGTGGACAGGGGTCACGCAGTATTTT. Its translation: CASSYSKWTGVTQYF.

The chain joins TRBV28 to TRBJ1-5; D may be TRBD1 (6 bases). Between the trimmed V and J ends, which lost 10 bases and 11 bases, there was a span of 21 bases. In germline, CDR1 is MDHEN, CDR2 SYDVKM. The CDR3 loop spans 13 amino acids. CDR3 residues: CATRRGAREAQHF. CDR3 sequence (DNA): TGTGCCACCCGTCGGGGGGCCCGTGAGGCCCAGCATTTT.